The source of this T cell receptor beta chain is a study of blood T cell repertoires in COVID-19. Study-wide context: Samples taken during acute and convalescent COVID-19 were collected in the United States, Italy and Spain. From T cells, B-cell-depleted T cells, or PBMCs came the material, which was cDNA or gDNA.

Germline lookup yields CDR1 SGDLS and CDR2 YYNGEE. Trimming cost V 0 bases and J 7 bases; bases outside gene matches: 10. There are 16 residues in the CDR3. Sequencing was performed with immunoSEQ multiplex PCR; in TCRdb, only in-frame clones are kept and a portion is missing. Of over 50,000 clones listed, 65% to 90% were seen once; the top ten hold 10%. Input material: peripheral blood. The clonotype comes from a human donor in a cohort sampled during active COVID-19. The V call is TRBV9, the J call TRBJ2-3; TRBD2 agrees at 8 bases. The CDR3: CASSVAVSGVLYTQYF. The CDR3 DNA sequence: TGTGCCAGCAGCGTAGCGGTTAGCGGGGTCTTGTATACGCAGTATTTT.